The 27 T cell receptor beta chains below come from one sample, sequenced in a study of blood T cell repertoires in COVID-19. Some clones are missing from TCRdb's copy, which holds only in-frame ones; the method was immunoSEQ multiplex PCR. The profile shows fewer than 200,000 clones, around nine tenths of them singletons. Source material: peripheral blood. All receptors derive from a woman in her seventies with COVID-19, enrolled during active disease.

The V and J genes are TRBV3-1 (or the pseudogene TRBV3-2) and TRBJ2-5; 8 bases agree with TRBD1. The junction had 11 bases not matched to a gene; V was cut back by 0 bases and J by 2 bases. Germline V gene data show CDR1 as LGHDT and CDR2 as YNNKEL (reference sequence). This CDR3 has 18 residues. The CDR3 DNA sequence: TGTGCCAGCAGCCAAGAAAGGCTTCTGGGACAGGCACAAGAGACCCAGTACTTC. This encodes CASSQERLLGQAQETQYF.

This clone was seen a single time. V gene TRBV5-5 combines with J gene TRBJ2-3; tentatively, D is TRBD2 (5 bases). Germline CDR1 and CDR2: SGHKS and YYEKEE (reference sequence). This CDR3 has 13 residues. V was clipped by 0 bases and J by 3 bases, with 5 bases between them. The CDR3 nucleotides are TGTGCCAGCAGCTTGGGCGGGACAGATACGCAGTATTTT. Encoded protein: CASSLGGTDTQYF. The whole variable domain, remainder taken from reference TRBV5-5 and TRBJ2-3, is DAGVTQSPTHLIKTRGQQVTLRCSPISGHKSVSWYQQVLGQGPQFIFQYYEKEERGRGNFPDRFSARQFPNYSSELNVNALLLGDSALYLCASSLGGTDTQYFGPGTRLTVL.

The chain employs TRBV19 and TRBJ2-1; D is perhaps TRBD1 (5 bases). CDR3 length: 13 residues. Trimming stripped 4 bases from V and 6 bases from J, with 10 bases between. Germline values: CDR1 LNHDA, CDR2 SQIVND (reference sequence). The CDR3 sequence: CASSRGQGNEQFF. The CDR3 region has the DNA TGTGCCAGTAGTAGAGGCCAGGGCAATGAGCAGTTCTTC. The full variable domain, its missing parts supplied by reference TRBV19 and TRBJ2-1, is DGGITQSPKYLFRKEGQNVTLSCEQNLNHDAMYWYRQDPGQGLRLIYYSQIVNDFQKGDIAEGYSVSREKKESFPLTVTSAQKNPTAFYLCASSRGQGNEQFFGPGTRLTVL.

This sequence joins TRBV21-1 and TRBJ1-1; TRBD1, the table's D call, lacks a check against the DNA. TRBV21-1 is a pseudogene. The CDR3 sequence is 19 residues long. The CDR3 DNA follows: TGTGCCAGCAGTAGGGGTTACCGGGACAGGAAATTTATGAACACTGAAGCTTTCTTT. This codes for CASSRGYRDRKFMNTEAFF.

This chain connects TRBV5-1 to TRBJ2-1; 10 bases are a match to TRBD2. In germline, CDR1 is SGHRS, CDR2 YFSETQ. With V trimmed by 0 bases and J by 4 bases, 4 bases remained unmatched. There are 16 residues in the CDR3. CDR3 in amino acids: CASSLGLAGGYNEQFF. Written as DNA, the CDR3 is TGCGCCAGCAGCTTGGGCTTAGCGGGAGGATACAATGAGCAGTTCTTC.

The J gene is TRBJ1-2, the V gene TRBV11-2; TRBD1 agrees at 12 bases. This CDR3 comprises 17 residues. With 0 bases clipped from V and 3 bases from J, the junction kept 5 bases outside the gene matches. The germline CDR1 and CDR2 sequences are SGHAT and FQNNGV. CDR3 coding DNA: TGTGCCAGCAGCTTAGAAGGGACAGGGGGCGCATACTATGGCTACACCTTC. This translates into CASSLEGTGGAYYGYTF.

The V gene is TRBV28, the J gene TRBJ1-4; 7 bases are a match to TRBD1. J lost 0 bases, V lost 4 bases, and 11 bases had no gene match. Germline V lookup: CDR1 MDHEN, CDR2 SYDVKM. This CDR3 spans 18 amino acids. The CDR3 nucleotides are TGTGCCAGCAGTTCTCTAAGGGGCAGGGGGGCAACTAATGAAAAACTGTTTTTT. This codes for CASSSLRGRGATNEKLFF.

The CDR3 coding sequence is TGTGCCAGCAGTGTCGGTTTTGCGGGTTCCTACAATGAGCAGTTCTTC. Protein product: CASSVGFAGSYNEQFF. This chain links TRBV28 with TRBJ2-1, with D perhaps TRBD2 (5 bases). Germline V gene lookup returns CDR1 MDHEN and CDR2 SYDVKM. This CDR3 region has 16 residues. Trimming left V 5 bases short and J 1 base short, with 15 bases between.

The chain links TRBV3-1 (or the pseudogene TRBV3-2) to TRBJ1-5; the D is unclear. V shed 6 bases and J shed 1 base, with 13 bases lying between them. The CDR3 consists of 15 residues. The germline CDR1 and CDR2 sequences are LGHDT and YNNKEL (reference sequence). As DNA, the CDR3 is TGTGCCAGCAGTCTTGGGCGGGGAAGCAATCAGCCCCAGCATTTT. This translates into CASSLGRGSNQPQHF.

The genes are TRBV15 and TRBJ1-6; D is perhaps TRBD1 (6 bases). The CDR3 is made up of 16 amino acids. Germline-derived CDR1 and CDR2 are LNHNV and YYDKDF (reference sequence). V was trimmed by 4 bases and J by 3 bases, leaving 13 bases between them. CDR3 DNA sequence: TGTGCCACCAGCACCCAGGGAGGGGGCTATAATTCACCCCTCCACTTT. This encodes CATSTQGGGYNSPLHF.

This chain connects TRBV6-2 or TRBV6-3 to TRBJ1-2; weak D call: TRBD1 (5 bases). Germline assignment: CDR1 MNHEY and CDR2 SVGEGT. Trimming stripped 3 bases from V and 6 bases from J, with 11 bases between. The length of the CDR3 is 13 residues. Here the CDR3 reads CASSYWGNNGYTF. CDR3 sequence (DNA): TGTGCCAGCAGTTATTGGGGCAACAATGGCTACACCTTC.

The chain combines TRBV30 with TRBJ1-1; 10 bases align to TRBD1. CDR1 is GTSNPN, CDR2 SVGIG, per germline (reference sequence). The CDR3 loop spans 13 amino acids. V was pared by 4 bases and J by 6 bases, with 5 bases of the junction left unmatched. The DNA of the CDR3 is TGTGCCTGGACCCCGGACAGGGGGTCTGAAGCTTTCTTT. Its protein is CAWTPDRGSEAFF.

The chain couples TRBV4-1 to TRBJ1-5, with 9 bases aligning to TRBD1. There are 16 residues in the CDR3. Unmatched junction bases numbered 9, after V lost 4 bases and J lost 5 bases. In germline, CDR1 is MGHRA, CDR2 YSYEKL. The CDR3 nucleotides are TGCGCCAGCAGCCTAGAGTTTCGGGACAGGGATCAGCCCCAGCATTTT. The encoded protein is CASSLEFRDRDQPQHF.

This clone was counted a single time. The rearrangement uses TRBV3-1 (or the pseudogene TRBV3-2) and TRBJ2-7, with a weak D call TRBD2 (5 bases). In germline, CDR1 is LGHDT, CDR2 YNNKEL (reference sequence). The V end was cut by 0 bases, the J end by 3 bases, with 12 bases between. CDR3 length: 15 residues. Written as DNA, the CDR3 is TGTGCCAGCAGCCAAGATTGGCGGGCCGTCTACGAGCAGTACTTC. Residues: CASSQDWRAVYEQYF.

The chain combines TRBV18 with TRBJ2-2; perhaps TRBD1 as D (6 bases). Trimming pared 2 bases from V and 3 bases from J, leaving 10 bases between. Germline CDR1 reads KGHSH; CDR2 reads LQKENI. The CDR3 is made up of 15 amino acids. CDR3: CASSPRSGDTGELFF. For the CDR3, the DNA is TGTGCCAGCTCACCAAGGTCAGGGGACACCGGGGAGCTGTTTTTT.

The V gene is TRBV2, the J gene TRBJ1-4; D perhaps matches TRBD1 (6 bases). The germline V gene has CDR1 SNHLY and CDR2 FYNNEI. V lost 5 bases to trimming and J lost 8 bases, with 12 bases between them. This CDR3 has 13 amino acids. The CDR3 sequence is CASSQDRSEKLFF. The CDR3 bases are TGTGCCAGCAGTCAAGACAGGTCCGAAAAACTGTTTTTT.

The chain couples TRBV27 to TRBJ1-2; 7 nucleotides match TRBD1. Unmatched junction bases numbered 5, after V lost 2 bases and J lost 8 bases. Germline-derived CDR1 and CDR2 are MNHEY and SMNVEV (reference sequence). The CDR3 length is 13 residues. The CDR3 DNA reads TGTGCCAGCAGTTTAACAGGGGAAGGCGGCTACACCTTC. It codes for CASSLTGEGGYTF.

The rearrangement links TRBV15 to TRBJ2-7, with D hard to call. CDR1 is LNHNV, CDR2 YYDKDF, per germline (reference sequence). The germline V and J ends were trimmed by 0 bases and 2 bases, with 5 bases remaining between them. This CDR3 contains 13 residues. For the CDR3, the DNA is TGTGCCACCAGCAGAGATCTAACCTACGAGCAGTACTTC. Translating it yields CATSRDLTYEQYF.

This chain links TRBV7-2 with TRBJ2-5, with TRBD1 matching over 10 bases. Germline lookup yields CDR1 SGHTA and CDR2 FQGNSA. V was pared by 5 bases and J by 5 bases, with 11 bases of the junction left unmatched. This CDR3 is 16 amino acids long. DNA for the CDR3: TGTGCCAGCAGCCGCGTGGGGACAGGGGCCTTCGAGACCCAGTACTTC. Its translation: CASSRVGTGAFETQYF.

The CDR3 region is CASSFGLAVSTDTQYF. The CDR3 nucleotides read TGTGCCAGCAGTTTTGGACTAGCGGTTAGCACAGATACGCAGTATTTT. V gene TRBV27 combines with J gene TRBJ2-3; the match to TRBD2 covers 10 bases. Losses at the gene ends were 3 bases for V and 0 bases for J; bases not matched to a gene: 3. This CDR3 is built from 16 residues. Per germline, CDR1 MNHEY and CDR2 SMNVEV (reference sequence).

The rearrangement links TRBV5-1 to TRBJ1-1; possibly TRBD1 for D (6 bases). The CDR3 runs 15 residues. V was trimmed by 3 bases and J by 7 bases, leaving 19 bases between them. Germline V gives CDR1 SGHRS, CDR2 YFSETQ. CDR3 protein: CASSYLTGRESEAFF. The CDR3 coding sequence is TGCGCCAGCAGCTACCTGACAGGAAGGGAGAGTGAAGCTTTCTTT. The entire variable domain, with the rest obtained from reference TRBV5-1 and TRBJ1-1, is as follows: KAGVTQTPRYLIKTRGQQVTLSCSPISGHRSVSWYQQTPGQGLQFLFEYFSETQRNKGNFPGRFSGRQFSNSRSEMNVSTLELGDSALYLCASSYLTGRESEAFFGQGTRLTVV.

V gene TRBV6-6 combines with J gene TRBJ1-2, with 9 bases fitting TRBD1. This CDR3 has 15 residues. V lost 2 bases and J lost 6; bases outside the gene matches: 7. Germline lookup yields CDR1 MNHNY and CDR2 SVGAGI (reference sequence). CDR3 nucleotide sequence: TGTGCCAGCAGTTACGGGGCACAGGGGGCGGATGGCTACACCTTC. This encodes CASSYGAQGADGYTF.

This chain connects TRBV19 to TRBJ1-1; possible D gene TRBD1, 6 bases. CDR3 length: 17 residues. V gave up 7 bases and J gave up 2 bases, with 23 bases separating them. CDR1 is LNHDA, CDR2 SQIVND, per germline (reference sequence). The CDR3 DNA follows: TGTGCCAGTACGGGTAAATTGGGGGGGGCGGTCAACACTGAAGCTTTCTTT. Translation gives CASTGKLGGAVNTEAFF.

The V gene is TRBV3-1 (or the pseudogene TRBV3-2), the J gene TRBJ2-5; TRBD1 agrees at 9 bases. V gave up 4 bases and J gave up 3 bases; unmatched junction bases: 3. The CDR3 extends over 14 amino acids. Germline lookup yields CDR1 LGHDT and CDR2 YNNKEL (reference sequence). CDR3 sequence: CASSLRTGEETQYF. As DNA, the CDR3 is TGTGCCAGCAGCCTCCGGACAGGGGAAGAGACCCAGTACTTC.

The J gene is TRBJ2-7, the V gene TRBV7-9; TRBD2 is a possible D gene (6 bases). Looked up from germline, CDR1 is SEHNR and CDR2 is FQNEAQ (reference sequence). CDR3 size: 16 residues. Between the trimmed V and J ends, which lost 5 bases and 0 bases, there was a span of 17 bases. The CDR3 is CASSRSGGNSSYEQYF. The CDR3 coding sequence is TGTGCCAGCAGCCGATCGGGCGGGAACAGCTCCTACGAGCAGTACTTC.

The chain recombines TRBV5-8 with TRBJ1-6; unclear D gene. V was shortened by 3 bases and J by 15 bases, with 13 bases between the two germline ends. The CDR3 is made up of 12 amino acids. Looked up from germline, CDR1 is SGHTS and CDR2 is YDEGEE. In DNA, the CDR3 is TGTGCCAGCAGCTCCTATCCCGGGAACCTCCACTTT. As protein: CASSSYPGNLHF.

The chain has TRBV4-1 and TRBJ1-1; 11 positions agree with TRBD1. Unmatched junction bases numbered 12, after V lost 3 bases and J lost 6 bases. This CDR3 comprises 17 residues. CDR1 MGHRA and CDR2 YSYEKL come from the germline V gene. In nucleotides, the CDR3 is TGCGCCAGCAGCCATAAAGTCCGGGACAGGGGGTTGCCTGAAGCTTTCTTT. This gives the protein CASSHKVRDRGLPEAFF.